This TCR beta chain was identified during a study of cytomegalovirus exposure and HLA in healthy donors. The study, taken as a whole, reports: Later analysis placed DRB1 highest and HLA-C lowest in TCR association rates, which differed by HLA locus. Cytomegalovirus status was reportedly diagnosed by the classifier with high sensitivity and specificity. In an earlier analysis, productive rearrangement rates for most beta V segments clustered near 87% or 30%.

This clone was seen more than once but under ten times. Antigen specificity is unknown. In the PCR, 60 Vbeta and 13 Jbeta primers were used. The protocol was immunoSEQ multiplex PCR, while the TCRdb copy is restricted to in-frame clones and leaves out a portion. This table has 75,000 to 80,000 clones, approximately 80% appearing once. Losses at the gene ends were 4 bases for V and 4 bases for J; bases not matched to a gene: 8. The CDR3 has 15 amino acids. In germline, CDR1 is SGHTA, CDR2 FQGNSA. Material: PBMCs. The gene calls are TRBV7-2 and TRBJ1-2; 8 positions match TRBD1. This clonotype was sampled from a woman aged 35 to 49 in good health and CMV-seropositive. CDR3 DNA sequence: TGTGCCAGCAGCTCTGGACAGGGCGCCGGCTATGGCTACACCTTC. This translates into CASSSGQGAGYGYTF.